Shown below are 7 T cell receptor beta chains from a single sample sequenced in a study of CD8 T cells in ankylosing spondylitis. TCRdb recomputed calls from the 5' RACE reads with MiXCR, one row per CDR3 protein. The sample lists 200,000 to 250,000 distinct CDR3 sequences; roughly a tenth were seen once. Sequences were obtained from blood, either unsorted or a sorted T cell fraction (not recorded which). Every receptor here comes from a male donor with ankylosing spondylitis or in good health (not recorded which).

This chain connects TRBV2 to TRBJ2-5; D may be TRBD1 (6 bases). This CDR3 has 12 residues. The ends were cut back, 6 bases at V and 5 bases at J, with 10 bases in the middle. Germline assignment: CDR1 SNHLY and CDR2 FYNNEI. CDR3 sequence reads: CASRVQGETQYF. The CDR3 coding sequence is TGTGCCAGCAGAGTCCAGGGGGAGACCCAGTACTTC.

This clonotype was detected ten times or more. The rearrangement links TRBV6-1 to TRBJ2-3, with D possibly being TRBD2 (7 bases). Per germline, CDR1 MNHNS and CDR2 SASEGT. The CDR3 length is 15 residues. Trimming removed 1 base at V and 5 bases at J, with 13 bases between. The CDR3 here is CASSEEQGGKDTQYF. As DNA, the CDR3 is TGTGCCAGCAGTGAAGAACAGGGAGGGAAAGATACGCAGTATTTT.

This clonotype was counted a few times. Here the CDR3 DNA reads TGCAGCGTCGGGCGGGCTATGACTGCCTTAGCTGAGACCCAGTACTTC. Protein: CSVGRAMTALAETQYF. V gene TRBV29-1 combines with J gene TRBJ2-5; D may be TRBD2 (5 bases). Deletions cut 6 bases from V and 5 bases from J, with 25 bases between. The CDR3 runs 16 residues. Germline V gene lookup returns CDR1 SQVTM and CDR2 ANQGSEA.

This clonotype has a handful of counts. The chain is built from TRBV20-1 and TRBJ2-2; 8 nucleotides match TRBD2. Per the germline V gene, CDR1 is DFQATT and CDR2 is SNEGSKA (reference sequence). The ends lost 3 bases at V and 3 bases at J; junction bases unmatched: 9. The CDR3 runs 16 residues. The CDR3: CSASEPGGADTGELFF. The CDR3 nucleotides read TGCAGTGCTAGTGAACCGGGGGGGGCTGACACCGGGGAGCTGTTTTTT.

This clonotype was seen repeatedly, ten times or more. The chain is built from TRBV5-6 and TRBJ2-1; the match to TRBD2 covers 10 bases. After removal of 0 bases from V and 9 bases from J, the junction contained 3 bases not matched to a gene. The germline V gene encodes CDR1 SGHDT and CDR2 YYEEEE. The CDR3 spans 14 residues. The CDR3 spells CASSLELAGFEQFF. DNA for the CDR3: TGTGCCAGCAGCTTGGAACTAGCGGGGTTTGAGCAGTTCTTC.

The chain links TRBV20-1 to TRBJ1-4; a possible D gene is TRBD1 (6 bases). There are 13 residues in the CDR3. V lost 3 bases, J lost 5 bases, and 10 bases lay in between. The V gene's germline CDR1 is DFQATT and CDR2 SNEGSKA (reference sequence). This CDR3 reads CSARGTGNEKLFF. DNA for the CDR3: TGCAGTGCTAGGGGAACAGGGAATGAAAAACTGTTTTTT.

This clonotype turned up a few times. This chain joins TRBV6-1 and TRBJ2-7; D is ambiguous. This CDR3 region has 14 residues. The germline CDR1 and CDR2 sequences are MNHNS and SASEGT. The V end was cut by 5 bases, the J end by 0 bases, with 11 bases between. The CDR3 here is CASSPTQYSYEQYF. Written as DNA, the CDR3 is TGTGCCAGCAGTCCAACCCAGTACTCCTACGAGCAGTACTTC.